The 20 T cell receptor beta chains given below trace back to one sample, sequenced in a study of cytomegalovirus exposure and HLA in healthy donors. In the PCR, 60 Vbeta and 13 Jbeta primers were used. The protocol was immunoSEQ multiplex PCR, while the TCRdb copy is restricted to in-frame clones and leaves out a portion. Of about 160,000 clones listed, approximately 70% are singletons. The sequenced sample consisted of PBMCs. The receptors originated from a man between 35 and 55 years old in good health and CMV-seropositive.

The CDR3 sequence: CASSSYLLSYEQYF. In DNA form, the CDR3 reads TGTGCCAGCAGCTCCTATTTGCTCTCCTACGAGCAGTACTTC. The rearrangement joins TRBV7-9 to TRBJ2-5, with unresolved D. The DNA end is a closer match to TRBJ2-7, so the J assignment may be wrong. The germline V gene encodes CDR1 SEHNR and CDR2 FQNEAQ (reference sequence). The CDR3 totals 14 residues.

The chain combines TRBV4-2 with TRBJ1-4; D is possibly TRBD1 (6 bases). V lost 0 bases to trimming and J lost 0 bases, with 17 bases between them. Germline CDR1 LGHNA, CDR2 YNFKEQ. The CDR3 is 19 amino acids. CDR3 in DNA: TGTGCCAGCAGCCAAGATTACCCAGGGGTAGTGTCAACTAATGAAAAACTGTTTTTT. Protein product: CASSQDYPGVVSTNEKLFF.

V gene TRBV15 combines with J gene TRBJ1-6, with 10 bases identical to TRBD1. Losses at the gene ends were 5 bases for V and 9 bases for J; bases not matched to a gene: 10. This CDR3 is built from 16 residues. Germline CDR1 LNHNV, CDR2 YYDKDF (reference sequence). The CDR3 sequence: CATSATFRDRGSPLHF. CDR3 DNA: TGTGCCACCAGCGCCACTTTCCGGGACAGGGGTTCACCCCTCCACTTT.

V gene TRBV11-3 combines with J gene TRBJ2-1, with TRBD1 identical over 7 bases. V shed 5 bases and J 13 bases; nucleotides not matched to a gene: 8. The CDR3 has 12 residues. The germline gives CDR1 SGHNT, CDR2 YENEEA. This CDR3 reads CASSLRDSLQFF. DNA for the CDR3: TGTGCCAGCAGCCTACGGGACAGCCTACAGTTCTTC.

This clone was seen a single time. The chain is built from TRBV5-1 and TRBJ1-3; TRBD1 aligns across 7 bases. The V and J ends lost 0 bases and 4 bases, in that order; junction bases with no gene match: 1. The CDR3 sequence is 14 residues long. Germline V lookup: CDR1 SGHRS, CDR2 YFSETQ. The CDR3 spells CASSLEGQGNTIYF. DNA for the CDR3: TGCGCCAGCAGCTTGGAGGGACAGGGAAACACCATATATTTT.

The rearrangement joins TRBV7-9 to TRBJ1-1; D uncertain. The CDR3 runs to 14 residues. Between the trimmed V and J ends, which lost 5 bases and 1 base, there was a span of 11 bases. Germline V gene data show CDR1 as SEHNR and CDR2 as FQNEAQ (reference sequence). The CDR3, as DNA: TGTGCCAGCAGCGAGGCGGGGAAGAACACTGAAGCTTTCTTT. Translation gives CASSEAGKNTEAFF.

The rearrangement links TRBV6-5 to TRBJ2-5; D is unclear. V lost 5 bases, J lost 2 bases, and 6 bases lay in between. The CDR3 consists of 12 residues. Germline assignment: CDR1 MNHEY and CDR2 SVGAGI. The CDR3 coding sequence is TGTGCCAGCAGTGCAGTACAAGAGACCCAGTACTTC. Its translation is CASSAVQETQYF.

This chain links TRBV6-6 with TRBJ1-6, with 8 bases that match TRBD1. V shed 6 bases and J 8 bases; nucleotides not matched to a gene: 9. Per the germline V gene, CDR1 is MNHNY and CDR2 is SVGAGI (reference sequence). The CDR3 runs 15 residues. The CDR3 DNA reads as TGTGCCAGCAGGGCGGACAGGGTTTATGATTCACCCCTCCACTTT. It specifies CASRADRVYDSPLHF.

The chain is built from TRBV7-6 and TRBJ2-2; the match to TRBD1 covers 7 bases. CDR1 is SGHVS, CDR2 FNYEAQ, per germline. This CDR3 comprises 15 residues. V dropped 5 bases and J dropped 3; count of bases not matched to a gene: 6. Here the CDR3 DNA reads TGTGCCAGCAGCGAGAGACAGGGTGACACCGGGGAGCTGTTTTTT. It specifies CASSERQGDTGELFF.

This chain joins TRBV5-4 and TRBJ1-1; TRBD1 aligns across 8 bases. V lost 0 bases to trimming and J lost 8 bases; unmatched junction nucleotides: 6. The germline gives CDR1 SGHNT, CDR2 YYREEE (reference sequence). This CDR3 has 14 residues. CDR3: CASSLETGGCEAFF. CDR3 nucleotide sequence: TGTGCCAGCAGCTTGGAAACAGGGGGATGCGAAGCTTTCTTT. Based on the CDR3 plus reference TRBV5-4 and TRBJ1-1, the full variable domain is ETGVTQSPTHLIKTRGQQVTLRCSSQSGHNTVSWYQQALGQGPQFIFQYYREEENGRGNFPPRFSGLQFPNYSSELNVNALELDDSALYLCASSLETGGCEAFFGQGTRLTVV.

V gene TRBV5-1 combines with J gene TRBJ1-2, with no clear D. The CDR3 extends over 14 amino acids. Deletions cut 2 bases from V and 2 bases from J, with 10 bases between. The germline gives CDR1 SGHRS, CDR2 YFSETQ. The CDR3: CASSFGSTNYGYTF. The CDR3 DNA reads as TGCGCCAGCAGCTTCGGGTCGACCAACTATGGCTACACCTTC.

This clone was seen once. This chain uses TRBV7-9 with TRBJ2-5; 7 bases line up with TRBD2. V trimming: 5 bases; J trimming: 2 bases; junction bases outside the gene matches: 5. Per germline, CDR1 SEHNR and CDR2 FQNEAQ (reference sequence). The CDR3 sequence is 14 residues long. CDR3 loop: CASSPREGQETQYF. CDR3 nucleotide sequence: TGTGCCAGCAGCCCTAGGGAGGGTCAAGAGACCCAGTACTTC.

This clone was picked up one time. This chain uses TRBV5-8 with TRBJ2-7, with D possibly TRBD1 on 5 matching bases. Trimming pared 0 bases from V and 1 base from J, leaving 20 bases between. CDR3 length: 18 amino acids. CDR1 is SGHTS and CDR2 is YDEGEE in the germline V gene. In DNA form, the CDR3 reads TGTGCCAGCAGCTTGGATGGTAGTCGGACAAGTGAATCCTACGAGCAGTACTTC. Residues: CASSLDGSRTSESYEQYF.

This clone showed up just a few times. The genes are TRBV27 and TRBJ2-7; 8 bases agree with TRBD1. This CDR3 region has 17 residues. Unmatched junction bases numbered 11, after V lost 2 bases and J lost 2 bases. Germline CDR1 is MNHEY and CDR2 is SMNVEV (reference sequence). CDR3 sequence reads: CASSLRGVGQGPYEQYF. CDR3 DNA: TGTGCCAGCAGTTTAAGAGGAGTAGGACAGGGTCCCTACGAGCAGTACTTC.

This clone has only a few counts. The rearrangement joins TRBV7-9 to TRBJ1-4, with D possibly matching TRBD1 (6 bases). CDR3 length: 16 amino acids. Germline CDR1 reads SEHNR; CDR2 reads FQNEAQ (reference sequence). V gave up 1 base and J gave up 1 base, with 10 bases separating them. The CDR3 here is CASSLGPDRTNEKLFF. DNA for the CDR3: TGTGCCAGCAGCTTAGGCCCGGACAGAACTAATGAAAAACTGTTTTTT.

The CDR3, as DNA: TGTGCCAGCAGCTCCGTACGACTAGCGGGGGGGCCGGTCGAGCAGTACTTC. This translates into CASSSVRLAGGPVEQYF. The chain employs TRBV7-3 and TRBJ2-7; 14 nucleotides align to TRBD2. With 4 bases clipped from V and 6 bases from J, the junction kept 11 bases outside the gene matches. The CDR3 is made up of 17 amino acids. Germline V gives CDR1 SGHTA, CDR2 FQGTGA.

The chain links TRBV7-8 to TRBJ2-5; TRBD1 might be the D (5 bases). CDR3 size: 13 residues. From germline, CDR1 is SGHVS and CDR2 FQNEAQ. V shed 2 bases and J shed 4 bases, with 8 bases lying between them. CDR3 region: CASSLLQGETQYF. CDR3 in DNA: TGTGCCAGCAGCTTACTTCAGGGAGAGACCCAGTACTTC.

The chain recombines TRBV7-9 with TRBJ2-4, with a possible D match to TRBD1 (6 bases). Germline V gene data show CDR1 as SEHNR and CDR2 as FQNEAQ (reference sequence). V dropped 4 bases and J dropped 0 bases, with 19 bases sitting between them. The CDR3 runs 18 residues. The CDR3 spells CASSSGKGQRIAKNIQYF. The DNA for the CDR3 is TGTGCCAGCAGCTCCGGGAAAGGACAGCGCATAGCCAAAAACATTCAGTACTTC. The whole variable domain, remainder taken from reference TRBV7-9 and TRBJ2-4, is DTGVSQNPRHKITKRGQNVTFRCDPISEHNRLYWYRQTLGQGPEFLTYFQNEAQLEKSRLLSDRFSAERPKGSFSTLEIQRTEQGDSAMYLCASSSGKGQRIAKNIQYFGAGTRLSVL.

This clone was seen only a few times. J is TRBJ1-1 and V is TRBV12-5; D unresolved. V was clipped by 5 bases and J by 0 bases, with 10 bases between them. The germline V gene has CDR1 LGHNT and CDR2 FRNRAP. The CDR3 length is 14 residues. The DNA of the CDR3 is TGTGCTAGTGGTCCCCAAACAGTGAACACTGAAGCTTTCTTT. Encoded protein: CASGPQTVNTEAFF.

The rearrangement links TRBV7-6 to TRBJ2-7; maybe TRBD2 (6 bases). This CDR3 spans 15 amino acids. Trimming pared 2 bases from V and 6 bases from J, leaving 17 bases between. CDR1 is SGHVS and CDR2 is FNYEAQ in the germline V gene. CDR3 amino acids: CASSLRGGSSVEQYF. In DNA form, the CDR3 reads TGTGCCAGCAGCTTAAGGGGAGGTTCGTCCGTCGAGCAGTACTTC.